Below are 20 T cell receptor beta chains sequenced from a single sample in a study of radiation and T cells in renal cell carcinoma. Described treatment: 15 Gy SBRT to primary tumor, nephrectomy 4 weeks later. The method was immunoSEQ multiplex PCR; TCRdb's version includes in-frame clones alone and lacks a portion of them. This table holds under 20,000 clones, under 70% found once. Source: tumor tissue, taken from a patient whose treatment included radiotherapy and nephrectomy. The receptor source for this set is a woman aged 65 to 85 with renal cell carcinoma.

The genes are TRBV9 and TRBJ1-5, with D possibly TRBD1 on 5 matching bases. The CDR3 length is 16 residues. Germline lookup yields CDR1 SGDLS and CDR2 YYNGEE. V lost 0 bases and J lost 2, with 12 bases in between. CDR3 nucleotide sequence: TGTGCCAGCAGCGTAGGGGTTCGGGGACGCAATCAGCCCCAGCATTTT. Protein product: CASSVGVRGRNQPQHF.

V usage is TRBV15 and J usage is TRBJ2-3, with 7 bases aligning to TRBD1. V shed 8 bases and J 3 bases; nucleotides not matched to a gene: 8. Germline V gene data show CDR1 as LNHNV and CDR2 as YYDKDF (reference sequence). This CDR3 is 14 amino acids long. CDR3 loop: CATSDRVGTDTQYF. CDR3 DNA sequence: TGTGCCACCTCAGACAGGGTTGGTACAGATACGCAGTATTTT. Together with reference TRBV15 and TRBJ2-3, the CDR3 gives the full variable domain: DAMVIQNPRYQVTQFGKPVTLSCSQTLNHNVMYWYQQKSSQAPKLLFHYYDKDFNNEADTPDNFQSRRPNTSFCFLDIRSPGLGDTAMYLCATSDRVGTDTQYFGPGTRLTVL.

V gene TRBV15 combines with J gene TRBJ2-1; tentative D call: TRBD2 (6 bases). Germline V gene sequence: CDR1 LNHNV, CDR2 YYDKDF (reference sequence). The germline V and J ends were trimmed by 8 bases and 2 bases, with 16 bases remaining between them. There are 15 residues in the CDR3. The CDR3 loop is CATGGAGIAYNEQFF. The DNA for the CDR3 is TGTGCCACCGGAGGGGCGGGAATCGCCTACAATGAGCAGTTCTTC.

The chain joins TRBV30 to TRBJ2-3, with TRBD2 matching over 9 bases. CDR1 is GTSNPN, CDR2 SVGIG, per germline (reference sequence). V shed 1 base and J 7 bases; nucleotides not matched to a gene: 15. The CDR3 totals 17 residues. CDR3 coding DNA: TGTGCCTGGAGTGGGGGACCCTTAGCGGGAGCGTCGAATACGCAGTATTTT. It yields the protein CAWSGGPLAGASNTQYF.

The chain recombines TRBV6-6 with TRBJ2-1; a possible D gene is TRBD2 (7 bases). Germline values: CDR1 MNHNY, CDR2 SVGAGI (reference sequence). CDR3 length equals 16 residues. Trimming removed 0 bases from V and 7 bases from J, with 16 bases in between. This chain's CDR3 is CASSYSTSGGGNEQFF. The CDR3 nucleotides are TGTGCCAGCAGTTACTCAACTTCGGGGGGCGGGAATGAGCAGTTCTTC.

The chain has TRBV18 and TRBJ2-5; no clear D. Germline lookup yields CDR1 KGHSH and CDR2 LQKENI. The CDR3 spans 14 residues. V lost 3 bases and J 1 base, leaving 9 bases between the germline ends. For the CDR3, the DNA is TGTGCCAGCTCACCCCCGTATGCCCAAGAGACCCAGTACTTC. Translated, it gives CASSPPYAQETQYF.

The J gene is TRBJ1-5, the V gene TRBV27; possible D gene TRBD1, 6 bases. Trimming cost V 6 bases and J 4 bases, with 16 bases left between them. This CDR3 has 15 residues. CDR1 MNHEY and CDR2 SMNVEV come from the germline V gene (reference sequence). The CDR3 nucleotides are TGTGCCAGCAGCACTGGGACATCCTCTAATCAGCCCCAGCATTTT. Translated: CASSTGTSSNQPQHF.

The chain links TRBV5-1 to TRBJ2-7; 10 positions match TRBD2. V lost 4 bases and J lost 4; bases outside the gene matches: 11. Germline loops: CDR1 SGHRS, CDR2 YFSETQ. The CDR3 length is 16 residues. The DNA for the CDR3 is TGCGCCAGCAGCCCCGGATTAGCGGGAGGTTTGTACGAGCAGTACTTC. Encoded protein: CASSPGLAGGLYEQYF.

The V call is TRBV5-1, the J call TRBJ2-7; D unresolved. The CDR3 is 14 amino acids. Germline CDR1 is SGHRS and CDR2 is YFSETQ. V gave up 4 bases and J gave up 5 bases, with 16 bases separating them. CDR3 amino acids: CASSRNDGVDEQYF. The CDR3 nucleotides are TGCGCCAGCAGCCGAAACGATGGGGTCGACGAGCAGTACTTC.

The rearrangement uses TRBV4-2 and TRBJ1-1, with TRBD1 matching over 12 bases. Germline V gene sequence: CDR1 LGHNA, CDR2 YNFKEQ. V was clipped by 4 bases and J by 6 bases; unmatched bases: 3. This CDR3 has 14 amino acids. CDR3 nucleotides: TGTGCCAGCAGCCTGGGACAGGGGGCCGCTGAAGCTTTCTTT. Protein: CASSLGQGAAEAFF.

V usage is TRBV2 and J usage is TRBJ2-3; TRBD1 or TRBD2 may be the D gene (6 bases each). The CDR3 covers 15 residues. Germline assignment: CDR1 SNHLY and CDR2 FYNNEI. Trimming took 0 bases from V and 2 from J, leaving 9 bases between them. The CDR3 DNA reads TGTGCCAGCAGTGAAGCACCGGGGGCCACAGATACGCAGTATTTT. It specifies CASSEAPGATDTQYF.

CDR3 nucleotides: TGTGCCAGCAGCCGCTCCTATCAGGGGCAAGATACGCAGTATTTT. It encodes CASSRSYQGQDTQYF. The chain employs TRBV7-2 and TRBJ2-3, with D perhaps TRBD1 (6 bases). The CDR3 covers 15 residues. Germline loops: CDR1 SGHTA, CDR2 FQGNSA. Trimming shortened V by 5 bases and J by 5 bases, and 17 bases separated the two germline ends.

This clone was recorded only once. The rearrangement joins TRBV25-1 to TRBJ1-4, with D hard to call. The CDR3 has 16 residues. Germline V gene lookup returns CDR1 MGHDK and CDR2 SYGVNS. Trimming shortened V by 6 bases and J by 4 bases, and 18 bases separated the two germline ends. The CDR3 region is CASSFAWAPDNEKLFF. In DNA, the CDR3 is TGTGCCAGCAGCTTTGCATGGGCACCTGATAATGAAAAACTGTTTTTT.

J is TRBJ1-5 and V is TRBV4-1, with TRBD1 as a possible D gene (6 bases). The CDR3 has 15 amino acids. The germline V and J ends were trimmed by 1 base and 6 bases, with 13 bases remaining between them. Germline CDR1 is MGHRA and CDR2 is YSYEKL. Here the CDR3 DNA reads TGCGCCAGCAGCCAAGGACAGGCTCTGGTTCAGCCCCAGCATTTT. Translating gives CASSQGQALVQPQHF.

This clone was seen a single time. The CDR3 DNA is TGTGCCAGTAGTATGTCTAGCGGGGGATCGCAAGAGACCCAGTACTTC. It yields the protein CASSMSSGGSQETQYF. J is TRBJ2-5 and V is TRBV19; TRBD2 matches at 10 bases. With V trimmed by 3 bases and J by 2 bases, 6 bases remained unmatched. The CDR3 length is 16 residues. Germline CDR1 is LNHDA and CDR2 is SQIVND (reference sequence).

The J gene is TRBJ1-2, the V gene TRBV10-3; the D gene is possibly TRBD1 (6 bases). There are 14 residues in the CDR3. Trimming cost V 4 bases and J 2 bases, with 11 bases left between them. Germline V gene sequence: CDR1 ENHRY, CDR2 SYGVKD. This CDR3 reads CAISVPGQNYGYTF. CDR3 DNA sequence: TGTGCCATCAGTGTCCCAGGACAGAACTATGGCTACACCTTC.

The rearrangement joins TRBV5-1 to TRBJ2-5; 9 positions match TRBD1. Gene TRBJ2-7 matches the end of the DNA better, so the J call may be wrong. Germline assignment: CDR1 SGHRS and CDR2 YFSETQ. This CDR3 has 15 amino acids. DNA of the CDR3: TGCGCCAGCAGCTTGGGGACAGGGGTGACCTACGAGCAGTACTTC. Its protein is CASSLGTGVTYEQYF.

This chain uses TRBV5-4 with TRBJ2-5, with a tentative D call TRBD2 (5 bases). The germline gives CDR1 SGHNT, CDR2 YYREEE (reference sequence). V was cut by 3 bases and J by 5 bases, with 14 bases left in between. The CDR3 loop spans 14 amino acids. The CDR3 nucleotides read TGTGCCAGCAGCTCCAGTCGGGGAAGGGAGACCCAGTACTTC. This codes for CASSSSRGRETQYF.

V and J are TRBV19 and TRBJ2-1; a possible D gene is TRBD2 (6 bases). This CDR3 is 16 amino acids long. V lost 0 bases to trimming and J lost 8 bases, with 17 bases between them. From germline, CDR1 is LNHDA and CDR2 SQIVND (reference sequence). CDR3 nucleotide sequence: TGTGCCAGTAGTATAGAAGAGGCGGGATGGGTGGATGAGCAGTTCTTC. It yields the protein CASSIEEAGWVDEQFF.

This CDR3 reads CASRLGTVNTEAFF. CDR3 in DNA: TGTGCCAGCCGGTTGGGGACAGTGAACACTGAAGCTTTCTTT. This chain links TRBV19 with TRBJ1-1; 7 positions match TRBD1. CDR1 and CDR2 (germline): LNHDA, SQIVND (reference sequence). This CDR3 contains 14 residues. V gave up 9 bases and J gave up 0 bases; unmatched junction bases: 7.